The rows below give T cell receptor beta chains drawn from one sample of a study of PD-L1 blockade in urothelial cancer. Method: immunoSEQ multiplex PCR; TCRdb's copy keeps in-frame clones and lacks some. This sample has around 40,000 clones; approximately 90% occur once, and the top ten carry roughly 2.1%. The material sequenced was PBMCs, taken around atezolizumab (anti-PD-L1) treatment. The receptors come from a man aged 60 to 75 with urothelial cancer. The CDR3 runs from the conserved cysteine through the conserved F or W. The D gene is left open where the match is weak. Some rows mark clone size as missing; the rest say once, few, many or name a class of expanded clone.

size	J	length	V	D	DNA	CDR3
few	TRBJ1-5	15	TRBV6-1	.	TGTGCCAGCAGTGAATCAGGTTATAGCAATCAGCCCCAGCATTTT	CASSESGYSNQPQHF
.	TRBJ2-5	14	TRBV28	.	TGTGCCAGCAGTTCGGCTGACAGACAAGAGACCCAGTACTTC	CASSSADRQETQYF
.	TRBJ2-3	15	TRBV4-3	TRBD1	TGCGCCAGCAGCCACGACAGGGGGGGCGAAGATACGCAGTATTTT	CASSHDRGGEDTQYF
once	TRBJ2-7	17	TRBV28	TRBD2	TGTGCCAGCAGTATCCCTCGGACTAGCGGGAGGGGCTACGAGCAGTACTTC	CASSIPRTSGRGYEQYF
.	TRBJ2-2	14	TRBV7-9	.	TGTGCCAGCAGCTTCGGGTCGAACACCGGGGAGCTGTTTTTT	CASSFGSNTGELFF
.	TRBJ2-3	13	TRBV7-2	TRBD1	TGTGCCAGCAGCTCACAGGGGGCAGATACGCAGTATTTT	CASSSQGADTQYF
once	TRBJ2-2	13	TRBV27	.	TGTGCCGGCAGTTTAGGCCGCACCGGGGAGCTGTTTTTT	CAGSLGRTGELFF
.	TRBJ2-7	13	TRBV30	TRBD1	TGTGCCTGGAGTGCAGGGGGCGGCTACGAGCAGTACTTC	CAWSAGGGYEQYF
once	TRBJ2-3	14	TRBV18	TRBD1	TGTGCCAGCTCGCTACAGGGGGAGACAGATACGCAGTATTTT	CASSLQGETDTQYF
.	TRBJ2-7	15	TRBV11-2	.	TGTGCCAGCAGCATCGCAGCGGGTGACTCCTACGAGCAGTACTTC	CASSIAAGDSYEQYF
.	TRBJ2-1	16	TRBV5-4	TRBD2	TGTGCCAGCAGCTTGGTCGGGGGGGACAACTTCAATGAGCAGTTCTTC	CASSLVGGDNFNEQFF
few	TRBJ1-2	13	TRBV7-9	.	TGTGCCAGCAGCCCCCCTACAGGGATAGGCTACACCTTC	CASSPPTGIGYTF
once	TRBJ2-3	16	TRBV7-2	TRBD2	TGTGCCAGCAGCTTAGTGCGGGGGGCCAGCACAGATACGCAGTATTTT	CASSLVRGASTDTQYF
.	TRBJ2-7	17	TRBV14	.	TGTGCCAGCAGCCAAGATAGGTGGACTCCGGAGCGCTACGAGCAGTACTTC	CASSQDRWTPERYEQYF
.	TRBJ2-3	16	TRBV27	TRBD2	TGTGCCAGCAGCCGTGCTAGCGGGTTTAGCACAGATACGCAGTATTTT	CASSRASGFSTDTQYF
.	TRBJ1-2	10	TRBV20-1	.	TGCAGTGCTCGACTCCATGGCTACACCTTC	CSARLHGYTF
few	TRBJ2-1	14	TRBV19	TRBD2	TGTGCCAGTAGTATGAGCGGGAGCTACAATGAGCAGTTCTTC	CASSMSGSYNEQFF
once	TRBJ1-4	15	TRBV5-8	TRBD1	TGTGCCAGCACCGTTATGGGACAGACTAATGAAAAACTGTTTTTT	CASTVMGQTNEKLFF
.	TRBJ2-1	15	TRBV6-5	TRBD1	TGTGCCAGCAGAGGACAGGGGTCCGAGAAGGAAGAGCAGTTCTTC	CASRGQGSEKEEQFF
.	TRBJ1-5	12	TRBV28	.	TGTGCCAGCGTGACAGTAAATCAGCCCCAGCATTTT	CASVTVNQPQHF
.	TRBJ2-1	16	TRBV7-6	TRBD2	TGTGCCAGCAGCTTAGCGGGGGCGGGAGGGATGAATGAGCAGTTCTTC	CASSLAGAGGMNEQFF
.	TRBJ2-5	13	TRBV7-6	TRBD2	TGTGCCAGCAGCCGGGGGGAGGAGGAGACCCAGTACTTC	CASSRGEEETQYF
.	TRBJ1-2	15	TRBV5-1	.	TGCGCCAGCAGCTTGGAACGGGGGGTGAGCTATGGCTACACCTTC	CASSLERGVSYGYTF
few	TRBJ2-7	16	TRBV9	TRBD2	TGTGCCAGCAGCGGGACTAGCGTGAGCCGGACATACGAGCAGTACTTC	CASSGTSVSRTYEQYF
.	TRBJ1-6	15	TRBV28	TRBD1	TGTGCCAGCAGTGGGGAAGGACAGGGAAATTCACCCCTCCACTTT	CASSGEGQGNSPLHF
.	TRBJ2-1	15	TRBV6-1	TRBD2	TGTGCCAGCAGTGAACAGGGAGGGGTCTACAATGAGCAGTTCTTC	CASSEQGGVYNEQFF
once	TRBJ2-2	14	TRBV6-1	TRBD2	TGTGCCAGCGCGACTAGCGGTAACACCGGGGAGCTGTTTTTT	CASATSGNTGELFF
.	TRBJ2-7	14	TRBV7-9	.	TGTGCCAGCGGGGCTAGCGCGCGGGTTGACGAGCAGTACTTC	CASGASARVDEQYF
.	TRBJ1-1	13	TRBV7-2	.	TGTGCCAGCAGCATGGGACAGAACACTGAAGCTTTCTTT	CASSMGQNTEAFF
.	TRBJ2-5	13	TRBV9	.	TGTGCCAGCAGCGTAGACAGGGCAGGGACCCAGTACTTC	CASSVDRAGTQYF
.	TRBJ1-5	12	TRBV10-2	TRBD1	TGCGCCAGCCGACAGGGAGATCAGCCCCAGCATTTT	CASRQGDQPQHF
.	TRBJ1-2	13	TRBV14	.	TGTGCCAGCAGCCAAGAAGTGGGGGGAGGCTACACCTTC	CASSQEVGGGYTF
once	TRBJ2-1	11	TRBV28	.	TGTGCCAGCAGCCTAAGGGGCTCCTTCTTCTTC	CASSLRGSFFF
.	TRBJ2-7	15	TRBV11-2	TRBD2	TGTGCCAGCAGCTTAGCTAGCGGGGGTATCTACGAGCAGTACTTC	CASSLASGGIYEQYF
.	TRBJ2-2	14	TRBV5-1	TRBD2	TGCGCCAGCAGCTTGGCCGGGGGGACCGGGGAGCTGTTTTTT	CASSLAGGTGELFF
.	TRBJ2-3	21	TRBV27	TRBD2	TGTGCCAGCAGTCCACTCACCTTGGGTACGACTAGCGGGAGGGCCTCAGATACGCAGTATTTT	CASSPLTLGTTSGRASDTQYF
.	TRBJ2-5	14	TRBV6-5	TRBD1	TGTGCCAGCAGCTCCGGACAGGACCGAGAGACCCAGTACTTC	CASSSGQDRETQYF
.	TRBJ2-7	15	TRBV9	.	TGTGCCAGCAGTCCTATGAGCAGGGTAGAAAGCGAGCAGTACTTC	CASSPMSRVESEQYF
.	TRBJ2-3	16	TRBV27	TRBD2	TGTGCCAGCAGTATACTAGCGGGAGGTTTCACAGATACGCAGTATTTT	CASSILAGGFTDTQYF